One and the same sample provided the 7 T cell receptor beta chains below, sequenced in a study of shared clonotypes between healthy human individuals. Assay: immunoSEQ multiplex PCR; the TCRdb copy retains only in-frame clones and omits some. The top ten hold roughly 0.57% of the sample, which has over a million clones, around 78% seen once. The sequenced material came from memory CD4+ T cells from PBMCs. Subset denoted: CD45RA-negative fraction. These receptors all stem from a man between 18 and 29 years old in good health. Some clones in this sample may be carry-over from other donors' samples.

The CDR3 spells CASSSGTVGGELFF. For the CDR3, the DNA is TGTGCCAGCAGCTCAGGGACAGTTGGCGGGGAGCTGTTTTTT. The chain employs TRBV11-3 and TRBJ2-2, with 7 bases identical to TRBD1. J gave up 7 bases and V 4 bases, and 6 bases lay outside the gene matches. The CDR3 loop spans 14 amino acids. The germline CDR1 and CDR2 sequences are SGHNT and YENEEA.

The chain joins TRBV27 to TRBJ2-6, with a tentative D call TRBD1 (6 bases). The CDR3 has 15 amino acids. V was pared by 3 bases and J by 4 bases, with 10 bases between. Germline-derived CDR1 and CDR2 are MNHEY and SMNVEV (reference sequence). The CDR3 DNA follows: TGTGCCAGCAGTTTCGGACAGCTCGGGGCCAACGTCCTGACTTTC. Amino acids: CASSFGQLGANVLTF. Based on the CDR3 plus reference TRBV27 and TRBJ2-6, the full variable domain is EAQVTQNPRYLITVTGKKLTVTCSQNMNHEYMSWYRQDPGLGLRQIYYSMNVEVTDKGDVPEGYKVSRKEKRNFPLILESPSPNQTSLYFCASSFGQLGANVLTFGAGSRLTVL.

The rearrangement links TRBV7-3 to TRBJ1-5; D gene unclear. V was cut by 5 bases and J by 3 bases, with 8 bases left in between. CDR3 size: 13 residues. Germline values: CDR1 SGHTA, CDR2 FQGTGA. The chain's CDR3 is CASSAAVNQPQHF. CDR3 bases: TGTGCCAGCAGCGCGGCAGTCAATCAGCCCCAGCATTTT.

The CDR3, as DNA: TGTGCCAGCAGCTTAGATTCTGGACAGGGGGGACGGCAGTTCTTC. Translating it yields CASSLDSGQGGRQFF. The V gene is TRBV11-2, the J gene TRBJ2-1; 10 positions match TRBD1. Germline CDR1 reads SGHAT; CDR2 reads FQNNGV. The trim removed 0 bases at V and 12 bases at J, leaving 8 bases unmatched. The CDR3 extends over 15 amino acids.

J is TRBJ2-5 and V is TRBV5-4, with TRBD2 matching over 8 bases. CDR3 length: 16 residues. CDR1 is SGHNT, CDR2 YYREEE, per germline (reference sequence). V dropped 4 bases and J dropped 1; count of bases not matched to a gene: 9. The DNA of the CDR3 is TGTGCCAGCAGCGCCCTCGGGGGGGCCATCCAAGAGACCCAGTACTTC. It yields the protein CASSALGGAIQETQYF.

As to this clone: The sample holds other DNA sequences that translate to the same CDR3. The gene calls are TRBV7-9 and TRBJ1-1; D gene ambiguous. This CDR3 is built from 12 residues. Trimming stripped 5 bases from V and 4 bases from J, with 8 bases between. Germline V gene sequence: CDR1 SEHNR, CDR2 FQNEAQ (reference sequence). CDR3 residues: CASSLQSTEAFF. CDR3 sequence (DNA): TGTGCCAGCAGCCTACAGTCCACTGAAGCTTTCTTT.

The rearrangement uses TRBV29-1 and TRBJ2-3; a weak D match, TRBD2 (6 bases). Germline V gene lookup returns CDR1 SQVTM and CDR2 ANQGSEA. The germline V and J ends were trimmed by 0 bases and 7 bases, with 11 bases remaining between them. The CDR3 length is 13 residues. CDR3 nucleotides: TGCAGCGTTGAAGACTTGGGAGGTAATACGCAGTATTTT. The encoded protein is CSVEDLGGNTQYF.